A single sample is the source of the 31 T cell receptor beta chains below, sequenced in a study of cytomegalovirus exposure and HLA in healthy donors. The PCR contained 60 Vbeta and 13 Jbeta primers. The repertoire was sequenced with immunoSEQ multiplex PCR; TCRdb's copy has only in-frame clones and lacks some. The sample lists about 110,000 clones, 70% to 80% occurring once. The source material was PBMCs. The receptors were sampled from a woman younger than 35 in good health and CMV-seropositive.

In its sample, this clone was seen a few times. The J gene is TRBJ1-2, the V gene TRBV13, with D possibly being TRBD1 (5 bases). CDR3 length: 13 amino acids. V lost 3 bases and J lost 4, with 9 bases in between. Germline lookup yields CDR1 PRHDT and CDR2 FYEKMQ (reference sequence). In DNA form, the CDR3 reads TGTGCCAGCAGCTTCGCCAGGGCCTATGGCTACACCTTC. This sequence encodes CASSFARAYGYTF. The whole variable domain, remainder taken from reference TRBV13 and TRBJ1-2, is AAGVIQSPRHLIKEKRETATLKCYPIPRHDTVYWYQQGPGQDPQFLISFYEKMQSDKGSIPDRFSAQQFSDYHSELNMSSLELGDSALYFCASSFARAYGYTFGSGTRLTVV.

The J gene is TRBJ1-5, the V gene TRBV2; perhaps TRBD1 as D (5 bases). CDR3 size: 13 residues. The germline V gene has CDR1 SNHLY and CDR2 FYNNEI. Trimming took 8 bases from V and 7 from J, leaving 15 bases between them. The CDR3 protein is CASARGEEQPQHF. Here the CDR3 DNA reads TGTGCCAGCGCTAGGGGTGAGGAGCAGCCCCAGCATTTT.

This clone was recorded once. The chain combines TRBV7-3 with TRBJ1-1; 12 bases align to TRBD1. The germline V gene has CDR1 SGHTA and CDR2 FQGTGA. CDR3 length: 15 residues. Trimming cost V 4 bases and J 6 bases; bases outside gene matches: 6. The CDR3 region is CASSSGTGGISEAFF. The CDR3, as DNA: TGTGCCAGCAGCTCGGGGACAGGGGGCATATCTGAAGCTTTCTTT.

This CDR3 reads CASRLKTGGYTEAFF. In DNA form, the CDR3 reads TGTGCCAGCAGGCTAAAGACAGGGGGATACACTGAAGCTTTCTTT. The chain uses TRBV6-5 and TRBJ1-1; 9 nucleotides align to TRBD1. There are 15 residues in the CDR3. The germline V gene encodes CDR1 MNHEY and CDR2 SVGAGI. The V and J ends lost 6 bases and 3 bases, in that order; junction bases with no gene match: 8.

This chain uses TRBV11-2 with TRBJ2-7; 7 bases line up with TRBD1. CDR3 length: 12 residues. With 2 bases clipped from V and 5 bases from J, the junction kept 0 bases outside the gene matches. Germline lookup yields CDR1 SGHAT and CDR2 FQNNGV. The CDR3 loop reads CASSLTGDEQYF. The CDR3 bases are TGTGCCAGCAGCTTAACAGGGGACGAGCAGTACTTC.

V usage is TRBV5-1 and J usage is TRBJ2-7, with D perhaps TRBD1 (6 bases). CDR1 is SGHRS and CDR2 is YFSETQ in the germline V gene. The germline V and J ends were trimmed by 4 bases and 8 bases, with 16 bases remaining between them. The CDR3 runs 13 residues. The CDR3 coding sequence is TGCGCCAGCAGCCCCGGGGACACCGGTAAGCAGTACTTC. Its translation: CASSPGDTGKQYF.

The rearrangement links TRBV7-9 to TRBJ1-2; D unresolved. Trimming cost V 7 bases and J 3 bases, with 9 bases left between them. The CDR3 sequence is 12 residues long. The germline CDR1 and CDR2 sequences are SEHNR and FQNEAQ (reference sequence). The CDR3: CASNPGDYGYTF. CDR3 DNA sequence: TGTGCCAGCAACCCGGGAGACTATGGCTACACCTTC.

The chain couples TRBV6-1 to TRBJ2-7; perhaps TRBD2 as D (6 bases). Germline lookup yields CDR1 MNHNS and CDR2 SASEGT. CDR3 length equals 15 residues. The ends were cut back, 7 bases at V and 5 bases at J, with 21 bases in the middle. The CDR3 is CASTVGTAVRNEQYF. In nucleotides, the CDR3 is TGTGCCAGCACCGTCGGGACTGCCGTAAGGAACGAGCAGTACTTC.

This chain joins TRBV7-9 and TRBJ2-7; 8 bases fit TRBD2. The CDR3 has 14 amino acids. The J segment lost 3 bases and the V segment lost 4 bases, leaving 5 bases of the junction unmatched. Germline values: CDR1 SEHNR, CDR2 FQNEAQ (reference sequence). The CDR3 loop reads CASSSAGVNYEQYF. The CDR3 DNA sequence: TGTGCCAGCAGCTCAGCGGGAGTGAACTACGAGCAGTACTTC.

This clone was observed a few times. This chain uses TRBV14 with TRBJ2-3; possible D gene TRBD2, 6 bases. Trimming stripped 1 base from V and 0 bases from J, with 14 bases between. The CDR3 runs to 17 residues. Germline CDR1 SGHDN, CDR2 FVKESK. The CDR3 bases are TGTGCCAGCAGCCAAGTGATCGGGGGATTGAGCACAGATACGCAGTATTTT. Encoded protein: CASSQVIGGLSTDTQYF.

The chain has TRBV4-1 and TRBJ2-7; tentative D call: TRBD2 (5 bases). CDR3 size: 14 residues. The V end lost 2 bases, the J end lost 3 bases, and 11 bases lay between the germline ends. Germline CDR1 MGHRA, CDR2 YSYEKL. CDR3 bases: TGCGCCAGCAGCCAAACTACTAGTCACTACGAGCAGTACTTC. Protein product: CASSQTTSHYEQYF.

The chain couples TRBV11-1 to TRBJ2-7; 8 positions agree with TRBD2. Per the germline V gene, CDR1 is SGHAT and CDR2 is FQDESV (reference sequence). The CDR3 covers 15 residues. Unmatched junction bases numbered 4, after V lost 1 base and J lost 2 bases. This chain's CDR3 is CASSLGAGAAYEQYF. The CDR3 nucleotides are TGTGCCAGCAGCTTAGGAGCGGGAGCGGCCTACGAGCAGTACTTC.

V usage is TRBV5-6 and J usage is TRBJ1-1; D not resolved. The CDR3 contains 11 residues. The ends were cut back, 4 bases at V and 8 bases at J, with 9 bases in the middle. Germline values: CDR1 SGHDT, CDR2 YYEEEE. The DNA of the CDR3 is TGTGCCAGCAGCGCCGGGTGGGAAGCTTTCTTT. Translation gives CASSAGWEAFF.

The chain has TRBV27 and TRBJ1-3; TRBD1 agrees at 10 bases. V was clipped by 5 bases and J by 4 bases; unmatched bases: 5. The CDR3 sequence is 15 residues long. Looked up from germline, CDR1 is MNHEY and CDR2 is SMNVEV (reference sequence). This CDR3 reads CASSVGTGAGNTIYF. CDR3 sequence (DNA): TGTGCCAGCAGTGTAGGGACAGGGGCCGGAAACACCATATATTTT.

The V gene is TRBV25-1, the J gene TRBJ1-4; D unresolved. This CDR3 contains 15 residues. The germline gives CDR1 MGHDK, CDR2 SYGVNS. The V gene lost 7 bases and the J gene lost 5 bases, with 17 bases spanning the gap. In DNA form, the CDR3 reads TGTGCCAGCACCCGGTCGGGCGGGTGGAATGAAAAACTGTTTTTT. Its protein is CASTRSGGWNEKLFF.

The genes are TRBV7-6 and TRBJ2-1, with 9 bases lining up with TRBD1. This CDR3 region has 16 residues. The germline V gene encodes CDR1 SGHVS and CDR2 FNYEAQ. The J segment lost 2 bases and the V segment lost 5 bases, leaving 7 bases of the junction unmatched. The CDR3 nucleotides are TGTGCCAGCAGCCTCGGGACAGGGCCCCCCTACAATGAGCAGTTCTTC. As protein: CASSLGTGPPYNEQFF.

The chain joins TRBV27 to TRBJ2-3, with 11 positions matching TRBD2. Germline lookup yields CDR1 MNHEY and CDR2 SMNVEV (reference sequence). With 7 bases clipped from V and 2 bases from J, the junction kept 17 bases outside the gene matches. This CDR3 spans 19 amino acids. The CDR3 here is CASTSMGSSGRSYTDTQYF. The CDR3 DNA reads TGTGCCAGCACCTCTATGGGGTCTAGCGGGAGGTCTTACACAGATACGCAGTATTTT.

The rearrangement joins TRBV2 to TRBJ2-5; 8 bases are a match to TRBD2. The length of the CDR3 is 14 residues. Trimming cost V 3 bases and J 5 bases; bases outside gene matches: 5. Germline V gene sequence: CDR1 SNHLY, CDR2 FYNNEI. The CDR3: CASSDNGRVETQYF. CDR3 coding DNA: TGTGCCAGCAGTGATAACGGGAGGGTTGAGACCCAGTACTTC.

The chain carries TRBV6-5 and TRBJ1-3; tentatively, D is TRBD1 (6 bases). Between the trimmed V and J ends, which lost 0 bases and 2 bases, there was a span of 11 bases. This CDR3 region has 16 residues. The germline V gene has CDR1 MNHEY and CDR2 SVGAGI. In nucleotides, the CDR3 is TGTGCCAGCAGTTACTCGATAGGGGGAGCTGGAAACACCATATATTTT. It codes for CASSYSIGGAGNTIYF.

The chain couples TRBV2 to TRBJ1-5; TRBD1 might be the D (6 bases). Per germline, CDR1 SNHLY and CDR2 FYNNEI. The CDR3 consists of 13 residues. Trimming pared 5 bases from V and 5 bases from J, leaving 10 bases between. The CDR3 protein is CASSLQGDQPQHF. In DNA form, the CDR3 reads TGTGCCAGCAGTTTACAGGGTGATCAGCCCCAGCATTTT.

The V call is TRBV30, the J call TRBJ1-2; perhaps TRBD1 as D (5 bases). The V gene lost 3 bases and the J gene lost 8 bases, with 19 bases spanning the gap. Looked up from germline, CDR1 is GTSNPN and CDR2 is SVGIG (reference sequence). This CDR3 spans 14 amino acids. The CDR3 here is CAWRTTRVRRGYTF. The DNA of the CDR3 is TGTGCCTGGAGAACAACCAGGGTCCGAAGGGGCTACACCTTC.

The chain joins TRBV6-6 to TRBJ2-5; perhaps TRBD2 as D (5 bases). The CDR3 spans 16 residues. V dropped 0 bases and J dropped 5 bases, with 16 bases sitting between them. Germline values: CDR1 MNHNY, CDR2 SVGAGI (reference sequence). The CDR3 here is CASSYSAAGGIETQYF. Written as DNA, the CDR3 is TGTGCCAGCAGTTACTCGGCGGCGGGTGGTATCGAGACCCAGTACTTC.

CDR3 loop: CASSGDRASNQPQHF. The CDR3 bases are TGTGCCAGCAGTGGGGACAGGGCTAGCAATCAGCCCCAGCATTTT. The chain is built from TRBV2 and TRBJ1-5; 9 bases agree with TRBD1. V lost 4 bases, J lost 0 bases, and 1 base stayed unmatched. The CDR3 is 15 residues long. Germline CDR1 SNHLY, CDR2 FYNNEI.

V usage is TRBV11-2 and J usage is TRBJ2-5, with D perhaps matching TRBD1 (5 bases). Germline-derived CDR1 and CDR2 are SGHAT and FQNNGV. The CDR3 runs 13 residues. Deletions cut 2 bases from V and 3 bases from J, with 7 bases between. The CDR3 DNA reads TGTGCCAGCAGCTTACACAGGAAAGAGACCCAGTACTTC. Translation: CASSLHRKETQYF.

This chain links TRBV11-3 with TRBJ1-1, with D hard to call. The germline gives CDR1 SGHNT, CDR2 YENEEA. Trimming took off 6 bases at V and 1 base at J, with 6 bases between the two ends. The CDR3 contains 12 residues. The CDR3 spells CASSRGNTEAFF. The CDR3 nucleotides read TGTGCCAGCAGTCGGGGGAACACTGAAGCTTTCTTT.

This chain links TRBV5-1 with TRBJ2-1; D is ambiguous. Trimming left V 4 bases short and J 6 bases short, with 20 bases between. This CDR3 comprises 16 residues. Germline assignment: CDR1 SGHRS and CDR2 YFSETQ. The CDR3 DNA follows: TGCGCCAGCAGCCCACTCCTAGTATCCTTCCCCAATGAGCAGTTCTTC. Residues: CASSPLLVSFPNEQFF. Filled out from reference TRBV5-1 and TRBJ2-1, the complete variable domain reads KAGVTQTPRYLIKTRGQQVTLSCSPISGHRSVSWYQQTPGQGLQFLFEYFSETQRNKGNFPGRFSGRQFSNSRSEMNVSTLELGDSALYLCASSPLLVSFPNEQFFGPGTRLTVL.

The chain combines TRBV28 with TRBJ2-7; 13 bases agree with TRBD2. Germline assignment: CDR1 MDHEN and CDR2 SYDVKM. The CDR3 is 15 residues long. With V trimmed by 6 bases and J by 6 bases, 8 bases remained unmatched. The CDR3 nucleotides are TGTGCCAGCAGCCCCGGACTAGCGGGAGTCGGCGAGCAGTACTTC. It codes for CASSPGLAGVGEQYF.

The chain's CDR3 is CASSELVGTGELFF. CDR3 nucleotides: TGTGCCAGCAGTGAACTAGTCGGCACCGGGGAGCTGTTTTTT. The chain recombines TRBV6-4 with TRBJ2-2; a weak D match, TRBD2 (5 bases). This CDR3 contains 14 residues. The germline CDR1 and CDR2 sequences are MRHNA and SNTAGT. The V gene lost 3 bases and the J gene lost 4 bases, with 9 bases spanning the gap.

The rearrangement uses TRBV25-1 and TRBJ2-3; 8 bases agree with TRBD1. The germline V gene encodes CDR1 MGHDK and CDR2 SYGVNS. The CDR3 spans 16 residues. V lost 3 bases, J lost 3 bases, and 8 bases stayed unmatched. CDR3 region: CASSDKDREETDTQYF. Here the CDR3 DNA reads TGTGCCAGCAGTGACAAGGACAGGGAGGAAACAGATACGCAGTATTTT.

This clone was detected only once. The chain recombines TRBV4-1 with TRBJ2-2, with D maybe TRBD2 (5 bases). Trimming removed 0 bases at V and 4 bases at J, with 15 bases between. CDR3 length equals 17 residues. Per germline, CDR1 MGHRA and CDR2 YSYEKL. The CDR3 bases are TGCGCCAGCAGCCAAGAGGGCGGGCCTGACCTCACCGGGGAGCTGTTTTTT. It encodes CASSQEGGPDLTGELFF.

The gene calls are TRBV5-1 and TRBJ2-2, with D perhaps matching TRBD1 (5 bases). Trimming removed 0 bases at V and 4 bases at J, with 7 bases between. The CDR3 has 14 amino acids. CDR1 and CDR2 from the germline V gene are SGHRS and YFSETQ. CDR3 residues: CASSLVQGTGELFF. The CDR3 nucleotides are TGCGCCAGCAGCTTGGTGCAGGGCACCGGGGAGCTGTTTTTT.